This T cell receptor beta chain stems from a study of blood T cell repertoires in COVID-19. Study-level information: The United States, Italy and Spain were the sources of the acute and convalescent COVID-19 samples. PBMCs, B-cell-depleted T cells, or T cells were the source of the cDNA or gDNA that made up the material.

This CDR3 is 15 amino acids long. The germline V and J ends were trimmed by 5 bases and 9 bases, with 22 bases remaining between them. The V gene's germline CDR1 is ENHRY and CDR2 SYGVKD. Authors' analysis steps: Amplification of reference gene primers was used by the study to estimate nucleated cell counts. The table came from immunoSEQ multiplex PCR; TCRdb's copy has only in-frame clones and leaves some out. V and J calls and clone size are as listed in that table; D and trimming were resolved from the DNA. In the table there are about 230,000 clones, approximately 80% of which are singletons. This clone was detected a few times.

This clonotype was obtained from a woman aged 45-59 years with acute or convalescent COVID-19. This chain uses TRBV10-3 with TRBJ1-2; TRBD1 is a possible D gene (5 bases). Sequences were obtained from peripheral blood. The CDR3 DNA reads TGTGCCATCAGTAGACAGTCGAAGAATTTTATGAGCTACACCTTC. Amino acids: CAISRQSKNFMSYTF.